This T cell receptor beta chain was observed in a study of neurological immune-mediated disorders (dated by TCRdb to between 2017 and 2020). In the study overall: Among the roughly 35 multiple sclerosis patients, roughly 31 had relapsing-remitting MS and 3 had secondary progressive MS. The study compared peripheral blood TCR-beta repertoires of HTLV-I-associated myelopathy (HAM/TSP) patients, multiple sclerosis patients and healthy controls using UMI-based sequencing. The cohort was made up of 68 subjects, consisting of roughly 15 HAM/TSP patients, about 35 multiple sclerosis patients and 20 or so healthy controls. The roughly 110 TCR-beta libraries included longitudinal samples, technical triplicates and paired sorted CD4+ and CD8+ T-cell subsets alongside PBMC samples. Paper-wide results and their limitations: TCR clonal expansion was greatest in HAM/TSP patients and smallest in MS patients, who ranked below even healthy controls. The MS cluster showed no association with clinical or MRI features, and the authors stated that larger cohorts are needed. In a phylogenetic analysis, the repertoires of 18 out of 34 MS patients fell into a single cluster of related CDR3 sequences, pointing to a possible signature at the repertoire level. Expanded clones from different subjects shared no identical CDR3 amino acid sequences, which suggests that TCR-beta repertoires were private in all groups.

cDNA synthesis used template-switch 5'RACE with a primer carrying a 10-nucleotide random unique molecular identifier tagging each TCR transcript. Every sequencing run yielded over 180 million TCR-beta sequences covering 15-18 subjects. Total RNA was extracted with the RNeasy kit. Using the KAPA Real-time Library Amplification kit, TCR-beta VDJ regions were amplified with primers for the TCR constant region and the 5'RACE anchor. Sample indexes and Illumina adaptors were added in a first PCR, and a second PCR then increased library yield. After Ampure bead purification, the TCR product of roughly 650 bp was size-selected on a 2% E-gel SizeSelection system. Before pooling, library quality was checked on a Bioanalyzer, concentration was measured with Qubit, and libraries were quantified with the Kapa Library Quantification kit. An Illumina HiSeq 2500 was used to sequence the libraries paired-end at 2 x 150 bp. To increase sequence diversity, roughly 24-31% phiX was spiked into each library pool. Per the original workflow: Quality-filtered reads were processed with the UMI-based MiGEC pipeline, and over 90% of raw TCR sequences were removed by the MiGEC pipeline during error correction. IMGT germline references were used for alignment of VDJ genes, and clonotypes were defined by a unique CDR3 amino acid sequence together with V-J genes. Clonal expansion, Shannon diversity, and CDR3 relatedness (CalcPairwiseDistances, ClusterSamples) were evaluated with VDJtools, and phylogenetic trees were built with CLCbio workbench. A clone was classed as expanded if it had 8 or more unique UMIs, a cutoff based on coefficient-of-variation modelling across technical triplicates. TCRdb's own reprocessing of the public reads used fastp at Q25 and MiXCR and kept productive beta chains. Entries are consolidated by CDR3 protein sequence, retaining the most common genes and DNA. These V and J calls derive from TCRdb rather than the authors' analysis. The sample records 55,000 to 65,000 distinct CDR3 sequences, 3% to 4% of which are singletons. Jointly, the top ten make up over 2% of the sample.

This clonotype came up many times. Its antigen target is currently unknown. The sample holds no much larger clone one base away, and base qualities are not on file. The CDR3 goes from the cysteine to the phenylalanine over 17 residues. The CDR3 DNA has 51 bases and is translated from base 1. Trimmed from V: 2 bases; trimmed from J: 8 bases; junction bases lacking a gene match: 11. CDR1 and CDR2, looked up from the germline V gene, are SGHRS and YFSETQ. For the unsorted PBMC libraries, 2 million PBMCs were stored in RNAlater at -80 degrees C until RNA extraction and were used to generate the libraries. The multiple sclerosis patients were enrolled in a US clinical protocol that used magnetic resonance imaging to evaluate disease progression. Peripheral blood was subjected to Ficoll-Hypaque density gradient centrifugation to isolate PBMCs, which were then cryopreserved in liquid nitrogen.

Sequencing was performed on PBMCs. The origin of this receptor is a woman aged 45-65 years with multiple sclerosis. The chain is encoded by TRBV5-1 joined to TRBJ2-1; the junction holds 12 bases that match TRBD1. DNA sequence: TGCGCCAGCAGCTTTGGGGGCGGGACAGGGGGCCTGGATGAGCAGTTCTTC. Its translation reads: CASSFGGGTGGLDEQFF.